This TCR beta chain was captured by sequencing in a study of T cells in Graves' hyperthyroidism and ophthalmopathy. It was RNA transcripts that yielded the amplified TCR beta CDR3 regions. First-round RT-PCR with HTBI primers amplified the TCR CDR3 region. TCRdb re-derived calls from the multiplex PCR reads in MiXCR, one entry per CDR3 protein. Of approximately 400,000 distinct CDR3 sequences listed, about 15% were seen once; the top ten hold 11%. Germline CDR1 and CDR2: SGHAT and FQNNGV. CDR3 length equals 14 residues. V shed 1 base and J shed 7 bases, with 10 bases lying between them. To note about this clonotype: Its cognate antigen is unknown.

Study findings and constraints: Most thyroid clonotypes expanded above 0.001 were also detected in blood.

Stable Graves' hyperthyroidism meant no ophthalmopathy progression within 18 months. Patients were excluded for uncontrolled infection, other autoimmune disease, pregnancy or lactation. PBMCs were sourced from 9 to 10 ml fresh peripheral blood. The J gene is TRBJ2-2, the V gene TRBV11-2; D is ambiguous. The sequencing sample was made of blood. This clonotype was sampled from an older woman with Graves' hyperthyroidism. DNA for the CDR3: TGTGCCAGCAGCTTAGCGGCGGCTAACGGGGAGCTGTTTTTT. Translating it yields CASSLAAANGELFF.